Presented here are 7 T cell receptor beta chains from one specimen sequenced in a study of CD8 T cells in Susac syndrome (dated by TCRdb to the late 2010s). Receptor libraries were prepared by the immunoSEQ multiplex PCR assay. RNA was extracted using the RNeasy kit, and about 0.45 to 1 microgram was reverse transcribed with random hexamers. Using fastp at Q25 and MiXCR, TCRdb reprocessed the public reads and kept productive beta chains. Rows with a matching CDR3 protein are joined into one entry that keeps the most common DNA and genes. The sample data list around 170,000 distinct CDR3 sequences, and around 96% of these were observed just once. The ten largest clones add up to around 0.12% of the sample. Specimen: CD4+ T cells from PBMCs. The receptors were sampled from a human donor with Susac syndrome.

V is TRBV20-1 and J is TRBJ2-7, with TRBD2 as a possible D gene (5 bases). The CDR3 contains 15 residues. The V gene's germline CDR1 is DFQATT and CDR2 SNEGSKA (reference sequence). Trimming took 0 bases from V and 2 from J, leaving 14 bases between them. CDR3 residues: CSARDPASGAYEQYF. As DNA, the CDR3 is TGCAGTGCTAGAGATCCGGCGAGCGGAGCCTACGAGCAGTACTTC.

The gene calls are TRBV28 and TRBJ2-5, with D unresolved. The CDR3 length is 11 residues. Trimming took off 7 bases at V and 4 bases at J, with 7 bases between the two ends. CDR1 MDHEN and CDR2 SYDVKM come from the germline V gene. CDR3 bases: TGTGCCAGCACCCACCGAGAGACCCAGTACTTC. Encoded protein: CASTHRETQYF.

The V and J genes are TRBV6-1 and TRBJ2-3; 9 bases agree with TRBD1. The CDR3 consists of 16 residues. CDR1 MNHNS and CDR2 SASEGT come from the germline V gene. Trimming at V came to 6 bases and at J to 1 base, leaving 8 bases not matched to a gene. The DNA of the CDR3 is TGTGCCAGCAGGAATACCGGGACAGGGCGCACAGATACGCAGTATTTT. This translates into CASRNTGTGRTDTQYF.

The J gene is TRBJ1-1, the V gene TRBV24-1, with 9 nucleotides matching TRBD1. The CDR3 has 13 amino acids. The V and J ends lost 7 bases and 5 bases, in that order; junction bases with no gene match: 4. Germline assignment: CDR1 KGHDR and CDR2 SFDVKD. The DNA for the CDR3 is TGTGCCACCAGCTCCGACAGGGGGACTGAAGCTTTCTTT. Amino acids: CATSSDRGTEAFF.

The chain joins TRBV25-1 to TRBJ2-3; D is undetermined. Trimming stripped 8 bases from V and 0 bases from J, with 15 bases between. Germline-derived CDR1 and CDR2 are MGHDK and SYGVNS. This CDR3 comprises 15 residues. For the CDR3, the DNA is TGTGCCAGCGGTCGAAGTGGACCCAGCACAGATACGCAGTATTTT. It specifies CASGRSGPSTDTQYF.

The chain is built from TRBV18 and TRBJ1-4; D possibly corresponds to TRBD1 (6 bases). The CDR3 contains 13 residues. Germline values: CDR1 KGHSH, CDR2 LQKENI. Trimming took off 4 bases at V and 7 bases at J, with 10 bases between the two ends. The DNA of the CDR3 is TGTGCCAGCTCACAAGGGGGAGGTGAAAAACTGTTTTTT. Amino acid sequence: CASSQGGGEKLFF.

The V and J genes are TRBV7-9 and TRBJ2-5; 9 nucleotides line up with TRBD1. CDR3 length equals 15 residues. The ends lost 5 bases at V and 5 bases at J; junction bases unmatched: 9. The V gene's germline CDR1 is SEHNR and CDR2 FQNEAQ (reference sequence). The CDR3 spells CASSQAGQGRETQYF. DNA for the CDR3: TGTGCCAGCAGCCAAGCCGGACAGGGGCGGGAGACCCAGTACTTC.